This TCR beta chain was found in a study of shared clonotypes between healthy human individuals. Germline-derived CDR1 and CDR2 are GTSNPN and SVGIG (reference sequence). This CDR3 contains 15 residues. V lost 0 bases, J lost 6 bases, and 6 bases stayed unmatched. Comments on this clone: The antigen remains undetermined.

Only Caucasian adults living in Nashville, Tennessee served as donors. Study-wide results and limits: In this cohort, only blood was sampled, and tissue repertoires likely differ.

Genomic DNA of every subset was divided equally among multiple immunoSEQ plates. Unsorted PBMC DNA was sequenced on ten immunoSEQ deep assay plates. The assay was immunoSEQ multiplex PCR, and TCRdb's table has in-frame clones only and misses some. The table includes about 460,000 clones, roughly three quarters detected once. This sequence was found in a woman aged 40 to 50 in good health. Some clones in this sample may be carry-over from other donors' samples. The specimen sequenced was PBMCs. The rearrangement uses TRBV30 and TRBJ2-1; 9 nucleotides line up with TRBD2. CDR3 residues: CAWSVVAGVGNEQFF. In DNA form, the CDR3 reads TGTGCCTGGAGTGTTGTAGCGGGAGTCGGCAATGAGCAGTTCTTC. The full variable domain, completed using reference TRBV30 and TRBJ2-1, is SQTIHQWPATLVQPVGSPLSLECTVEGTSNPNLYWYRQAAGRGLQLLFYSVGIGQISSEVPQNLSASRPQDRQFILSSKKLLLSDSGFYLCAWSVVAGVGNEQFFGPGTRLTVL.